This TCR beta chain was documented in a study of T-cell memory formation after mild COVID-19. In germline, CDR1 is MDHEN, CDR2 SYDVKM. Between the trimmed V and J ends, which lost 6 bases and 8 bases, there was a span of 16 bases. The length of the CDR3 is 14 residues. This clonotype showed up just a few times. One entry per CDR3 protein results from TCRdb running MiXCR on the 5' RACE reads. Of a few hundred thousand distinct CDR3 sequences listed, under 25% were seen once; the top ten hold roughly an eighth. V gene TRBV28 combines with J gene TRBJ2-2; D is undetermined. Specimen: PBMCs or a T cell subset sorted from them (not recorded which). The origin of this receptor is an adult woman who had mild COVID-19 (a few samples of this study predate the infection). Cell type and time point are not known. CDR3 DNA sequence: TGTGCCAGCAGCCCCGAATACACAAGGGGGGAGCTGTTTTTT. This translates into CASSPEYTRGELFF.